This T cell receptor (beta chain) was observed in a study of early T cells in non-severe SARS-CoV-2 infection. Overall study: Unpaired chains resulted from sequencing bulk RNA of unsorted whole blood.

Trimming took off 2 bases at V and 1 base at J, with 5 bases between the two ends. The CDR3 is 14 amino acids. CDR1 MNHNY and CDR2 SVGAGI come from the germline V gene (reference sequence). Individual cDNA molecules each received unique molecular identifiers attached to them. TCRdb used MiXCR to reprocess the 5' RACE reads, holding one entry per CDR3 protein. This table has around 84,000 distinct CDR3 sequences, roughly a tenth appearing once. The receptor was isolated from an adult who was a healthcare worker with PCR-confirmed SARS-CoV-2 infection or an uninfected control (not recorded which). The chain couples TRBV6-6 to TRBJ2-2; D remains ambiguous. The sample in question was whole blood, obtained at baseline. The CDR3 loop reads CASSYLENTGELFF. In DNA form, the CDR3 reads TGTGCCAGCAGTTACCTGGAGAACACCGGGGAGCTGTTTTTT.